This section outlines one T cell receptor (beta chain) sequence together with its context. This sample is drawn from a study of blood T cell repertoires in COVID-19. Study context: Both acute and convalescent COVID-19 samples were obtained from the United States, Italy and Spain. T cells, B-cell-depleted T cells, or PBMCs supplied cDNA or gDNA.

Per the study methods: For nucleated cells, counts were estimated from reference gene primer amplification. Only in-frame clones appear in the TCRdb table, and some are missing; sequencing was by immunoSEQ multiplex PCR. The V and J calls and clone size are taken from that table; D and trimming were inferred from the DNA. The repertoire holds about 110,000 clones, with 80% to 90% as singletons. The sequencing input was peripheral blood. The TCR comes from a human donor in a cohort sampled during active COVID-19.

CDR3 region: CSVPTQGAGGYTF. The DNA of the CDR3 is TGCAGCGTTCCGACTCAGGGGGCGGGTGGCTACACCTTC. V is TRBV29-1 and J is TRBJ1-2; the match to TRBD1 covers 8 bases. The germline V gene encodes CDR1 SQVTM and CDR2 ANQGSEA. The J segment lost 7 bases and the V segment lost 5 bases, leaving 9 bases of the junction unmatched. The CDR3 length is 13 residues.